This TCR beta chain originates from a study of cytotoxic CD8 clonotypes in ibrutinib-treated CLL. As for the study in general: Overall, 25 or so responses were partial and 2 complete; following median roughly 72 months, about 14 patients stayed remitted and about twelve progressed.

For TCR beta libraries, about 2.2 micrograms of genomic DNA were obtained from cryopreserved PBMCs. Here immunoSEQ multiplex PCR was the method, and the copy in TCRdb shows in-frame clones only, minus some. The sample has approximately 60,000 clones, roughly 58% seen once. The receptor was isolated from a human donor with chronic lymphocytic leukemia. Here the sequenced sample was PBMCs, taken at disease progression, from a patient treated with ibrutinib.

The CDR3 coding sequence is TGTGCCAGCAGTTACGGAGGGCCGGGGGAGACCCAGTACTTC. This sequence encodes CASSYGGPGETQYF. The rearrangement uses TRBV28 and TRBJ2-5; perhaps TRBD2 as D (6 bases). CDR3 length: 14 residues. Trimming shortened V by 4 bases and J by 5 bases, and 14 bases separated the two germline ends. CDR1 MDHEN and CDR2 SYDVKM come from the germline V gene.